The 32 T cell receptor beta chains in this list originate from one sample, sequenced in a study of CD8+ T cells in alopecia areata. cDNA reverse transcribed from extracted RNA served as the sequencing template. Assay used: immunoSEQ multiplex PCR; TCRdb lists only in-frame clones, some missing. The table has about 140,000 clones, around 82% seen once; the top ten hold about 25%. Treatment noted: oral pan-JAK inhibitor, 5-10 mg twice daily. The source was CD8+ T cells sorted from blood, collected at week 4, from a patient treated with tofacitinib. The receptor source for this set is a human donor with alopecia areata.

V usage is TRBV4-1 and J usage is TRBJ2-1; the match to TRBD1 covers 10 bases. The germline gives CDR1 MGHRA, CDR2 YSYEKL. V lost 5 bases, J lost 8 bases, and 9 bases stayed unmatched. CDR3 length: 15 residues. CDR3 in DNA: TGCGCCAGCAGCTTCCGGACAGGGGGTTCCCATGAGCAGTTCTTC. It translates to CASSFRTGGSHEQFF.

The chain joins TRBV9 to TRBJ2-3; D may be TRBD2 (5 bases). Germline CDR1 is SGDLS and CDR2 is YYNGEE. V lost 4 bases, J lost 2 bases, and 17 bases lay in between. The CDR3 runs 16 residues. The CDR3 reads CASSPRGGDNTDTQYF. The CDR3, as DNA: TGTGCCAGCAGCCCGCGAGGAGGAGATAACACAGATACGCAGTATTTT.

The rearrangement joins TRBV5-1 to TRBJ2-7, with 7 positions matching TRBD1. The CDR3 has 15 amino acids. The ends lost 0 bases at V and 6 bases at J; junction bases unmatched: 9. Per germline, CDR1 SGHRS and CDR2 YFSETQ. CDR3 sequence: CASSLGTTGKVEQYF. CDR3 DNA sequence: TGCGCCAGCAGCTTGGGGACGACAGGGAAGGTCGAGCAGTACTTC.

V and J are TRBV5-6 and TRBJ2-7; D possibly corresponds to TRBD1 (6 bases). CDR3 size: 13 residues. CDR1 is SGHDT and CDR2 is YYEEEE in the germline V gene. Trimming pared 4 bases from V and 7 bases from J, leaving 15 bases between. In DNA form, the CDR3 reads TGTGCCAGCAGCGTATTACAAGGGGGAGAGCAGTACTTC. As protein: CASSVLQGGEQYF.

The CDR3: CASTRTSGRYEQYF. In DNA, the CDR3 is TGTGCCAGCACCCGGACTAGCGGGCGCTACGAGCAGTACTTC. This chain uses TRBV27 with TRBJ2-7; 11 nucleotides line up with TRBD2. From germline, CDR1 is MNHEY and CDR2 SMNVEV (reference sequence). J was trimmed by 3 bases and V by 7 bases; bases with no gene match: 5. CDR3 length: 14 amino acids.

The V call is TRBV7-9, the J call TRBJ2-7, with TRBD1 matching over 8 bases. With V trimmed by 5 bases and J by 9 bases, 9 bases remained unmatched. Germline V gives CDR1 SEHNR, CDR2 FQNEAQ (reference sequence). The CDR3 is 13 amino acids. The CDR3 spells CASSPRGRYAQYF. DNA for the CDR3: TGTGCCAGCAGCCCCAGGGGGCGATATGCGCAGTACTTC.

J is TRBJ2-1 and V is TRBV9, with a tentative D call TRBD2 (5 bases). The germline V and J ends were trimmed by 0 bases and 8 bases, with 9 bases remaining between them. This CDR3 region has 13 residues. Per germline, CDR1 SGDLS and CDR2 YYNGEE. The CDR3 DNA reads TGTGCCAGCAGCGTAGGATCCGGGGATGAGCAGTTCTTC. Translated, it gives CASSVGSGDEQFF. The complete variable domain, with remaining parts taken from reference TRBV9 and TRBJ2-1, reads DSGVTQTPKHLITATGQRVTLRCSPRSGDLSVYWYQQSLDQGLQFLIQYYNGEERAKGNILERFSAQQFPDLHSELNLSSLELGDSALYFCASSVGSGDEQFFGPGTRLTVL.

The J gene is TRBJ2-2, the V gene TRBV7-8; the D is unclear. Trimming shortened V by 5 bases and J by 7 bases, and 5 bases separated the two germline ends. Germline-derived CDR1 and CDR2 are SGHVS and FQNEAQ. The CDR3 runs 11 residues. The CDR3 region is CASSTGGELFF. The CDR3 DNA reads as TGTGCCAGCAGCACTGGCGGGGAGCTGTTTTTT. The whole variable domain, filled in from reference TRBV7-8 and TRBJ2-2, reads GAGVSQSPRYKVAKRGQDVALRCDPISGHVSLFWYQQALGQGPEFLTYFQNEAQLDKSGLPSDRFFAERPEGSVSTLKIQRTQQEDSAVYLCASSTGGELFFGEGSRLTVL.

The V and J genes are TRBV7-9 and TRBJ2-5; D not resolved. Germline V CDR1 and CDR2: SEHNR, FQNEAQ (reference sequence). Between the trimmed V and J ends, which lost 8 bases and 4 bases, there was a span of 11 bases. This CDR3 is 12 amino acids long. The CDR3 DNA sequence: TGTGCCAGCGGCACTCTCGGAGAGACCCAGTACTTC. Translation gives CASGTLGETQYF.

The rearrangement uses TRBV6-1 and TRBJ2-5; D perhaps matches TRBD2 (7 bases). The V gene's germline CDR1 is MNHNS and CDR2 SASEGT. There are 16 residues in the CDR3. V lost 1 base, J lost 4 bases, and 16 bases lay in between. CDR3 sequence reads: CASSEGGLAVLETQYF. DNA of the CDR3: TGTGCCAGCAGTGAAGGGGGGCTAGCGGTTCTAGAGACCCAGTACTTC.

This clone showed up just once. This chain connects TRBV7-9 to TRBJ2-3; D call uncertain. The CDR3 totals 14 residues. Per the germline V gene, CDR1 is SEHNR and CDR2 is FQNEAQ (reference sequence). Trimming left V 5 bases short and J 0 bases short, with 9 bases between. The CDR3 DNA reads TGTGCCAGCAGCCCGTTGGCTAGCACAGATACGCAGTATTTT. Translation: CASSPLASTDTQYF.

This clone has a handful of counts. The genes are TRBV15 and TRBJ2-1; possible D gene TRBD2, 6 bases. This CDR3 region has 13 residues. The germline gives CDR1 LNHNV, CDR2 YYDKDF (reference sequence). Trimming shortened V by 1 base and J by 7 bases, and 8 bases separated the two germline ends. The CDR3 DNA sequence: TGTGCCACCAGCAGAGGACGGGAGAATGAGCAGTTCTTC. The encoded protein is CATSRGRENEQFF. Full variable domain (outside the CDR3, taken from reference TRBV15 and TRBJ2-1): DAMVIQNPRYQVTQFGKPVTLSCSQTLNHNVMYWYQQKSSQAPKLLFHYYDKDFNNEADTPDNFQSRRPNTSFCFLDIRSPGLGDTAMYLCATSRGRENEQFFGPGTRLTVL.

The V gene is TRBV4-3, the J gene TRBJ2-7; tentatively, D is TRBD1 (6 bases). V lost 1 base, J lost 2 bases, and 12 bases lay in between. Germline V gene lookup returns CDR1 LGHNA and CDR2 YSLEER. The CDR3 consists of 15 residues. DNA for the CDR3: TGCGCCAGCAGCCAAGTTGTCAGGGGAGCCTACGAGCAGTACTTC. Translation gives CASSQVVRGAYEQYF.

The chain employs TRBV7-2 and TRBJ1-1; TRBD1 matches at 9 bases. From germline, CDR1 is SGHTA and CDR2 FQGNSA. This CDR3 comprises 15 residues. V dropped 5 bases and J dropped 5; count of bases not matched to a gene: 9. CDR3 sequence reads: CASSTRTGEKTEAFF. The CDR3, as DNA: TGTGCCAGCAGCACCCGGACAGGGGAGAAGACTGAAGCTTTCTTT. The full variable domain, in which reference TRBV7-2 and TRBJ1-1 provide the parts outside the CDR3, is GAGVSQSPSNKVTEKGKDVELRCDPISGHTALYWYRQSLGQGLEFLIYFQGNSAPDKSGLPSDRFSAERTGGSVSTLTIQRTQQEDSAVYLCASSTRTGEKTEAFFGQGTRLTVV.

Worth noting for this clone: Other DNA sequences of this sample code for an identical CDR3. The chain recombines TRBV9 with TRBJ2-5; TRBD2 is a possible D gene (5 bases). The CDR3 has 14 residues. Germline V gives CDR1 SGDLS, CDR2 YYNGEE. Between the trimmed V and J ends, which lost 0 bases and 1 base, there was a span of 7 bases. The CDR3 DNA follows: TGTGCCAGCAGCGTAGAAGGAGGCCAAGAGACCCAGTACTTC. Protein product: CASSVEGGQETQYF. The full variable domain, rest sourced from reference TRBV9 and TRBJ2-5, is DSGVTQTPKHLITATGQRVTLRCSPRSGDLSVYWYQQSLDQGLQFLIQYYNGEERAKGNILERFSAQQFPDLHSELNLSSLELGDSALYFCASSVEGGQETQYFGPGTRLLVL.

This chain uses TRBV29-1 with TRBJ2-7, with D unresolved. The germline gives CDR1 SQVTM, CDR2 ANQGSEA. The CDR3 runs to 14 residues. V lost 0 bases and J 0 bases, leaving 9 bases between the germline ends. The CDR3 is CSVEDSALSYEQYF. The CDR3 DNA follows: TGCAGCGTTGAAGATTCGGCACTCTCCTACGAGCAGTACTTC.

This chain joins TRBV6-5 and TRBJ2-1, with 7 bases lining up with TRBD2. V shed 2 bases, J shed 4 bases, and the junction held 5 bases outside the gene matches. Germline CDR1 reads MNHEY; CDR2 reads SVGAGI. The CDR3 extends over 15 amino acids. In nucleotides, the CDR3 is TGTGCCAGCAGTTACGGGGCGGGGGAATACAATGAGCAGTTCTTC. Residues: CASSYGAGEYNEQFF.

The chain uses TRBV6-5 and TRBJ1-1; 8 nucleotides match TRBD1. Germline V lookup: CDR1 MNHEY, CDR2 SVGAGI. Unmatched junction bases numbered 5, after V lost 2 bases and J lost 6 bases. This CDR3 is built from 14 residues. CDR3 region: CASSYGGQVSEAFF. The CDR3, as DNA: TGTGCCAGCAGTTACGGGGGACAGGTGTCTGAAGCTTTCTTT.

J is TRBJ2-1 and V is TRBV19; 8 bases agree with TRBD2. The CDR3 runs to 15 residues. V was pared by 3 bases and J by 6 bases, with 7 bases of the junction left unmatched. CDR1 and CDR2 from the germline V gene are LNHDA and SQIVND (reference sequence). The CDR3: CASSILRGAGNEQFF. The CDR3 nucleotides are TGTGCCAGTAGTATCTTGCGGGGGGCTGGCAATGAGCAGTTCTTC.

This chain connects TRBV4-1 to TRBJ2-7; D may be TRBD2 (6 bases). This CDR3 is 15 amino acids long. V was pared by 0 bases and J by 2 bases, with 11 bases between. Germline CDR1 is MGHRA and CDR2 is YSYEKL. CDR3 in DNA: TGCGCCAGCAGCCAAGAGGACGGAGGGACCTACGAGCAGTACTTC. This translates into CASSQEDGGTYEQYF.

The genes are TRBV7-6 and TRBJ2-3, with D possibly being TRBD2 (6 bases). From germline, CDR1 is SGHVS and CDR2 FNYEAQ. The CDR3 runs 16 residues. Trimming left V 1 base short and J 5 bases short, with 16 bases between. CDR3 bases: TGTGCCAGCAGCTTAGAGGGAGGTCCATTTCTAGATACGCAGTATTTT. It yields the protein CASSLEGGPFLDTQYF.

This clone came up a few times. The chain recombines TRBV7-9 with TRBJ1-3; possibly TRBD1 for D (6 bases). The CDR3 is 17 amino acids. From germline, CDR1 is SEHNR and CDR2 FQNEAQ (reference sequence). V lost 5 bases and J 0 bases, leaving 17 bases between the germline ends. CDR3 loop: CASSPVRTEASGNTIYF. The DNA for the CDR3 is TGTGCCAGCAGCCCTGTCCGGACAGAAGCCTCTGGAAACACCATATATTTT.

The chain links TRBV2 to TRBJ2-3; unclear D gene. CDR1 and CDR2 (germline): SNHLY, FYNNEI. The V gene lost 6 bases and the J gene lost 2 bases, with 18 bases spanning the gap. CDR3 length: 16 amino acids. The CDR3 spells CASRAGYGLNTDTQYF. CDR3 bases: TGTGCCAGCAGGGCCGGCTATGGGCTAAACACAGATACGCAGTATTTT.

The CDR3 loop is CASSSTGSQHEQYF. The CDR3 nucleotides read TGTGCCAGCAGCTCGACAGGGTCGCAACACGAGCAGTACTTC. The J gene is TRBJ2-7, the V gene TRBV7-9; 7 nucleotides align to TRBD1. V shed 4 bases, J shed 5 bases, and the junction held 8 bases outside the gene matches. Germline V CDR1 and CDR2: SEHNR, FQNEAQ (reference sequence). The CDR3 loop spans 14 amino acids.

In regard to this clone: This same CDR3 is encoded by further DNA sequences in the sample. The V gene is TRBV2, the J gene TRBJ2-1; no clear D gene. The ends were cut back, 6 bases at V and 3 bases at J, with 9 bases in the middle. Germline V lookup: CDR1 SNHLY, CDR2 FYNNEI. The CDR3 spans 13 residues. The CDR3 loop is CASRDSNYNEQFF. For the CDR3, the DNA is TGTGCCAGCAGAGATTCAAACTACAATGAGCAGTTCTTC.

The chain joins TRBV5-1 to TRBJ2-7; TRBD1 might be the D (5 bases). V was cut by 5 bases and J by 0 bases, with 12 bases left in between. CDR1 SGHRS and CDR2 YFSETQ come from the germline V gene. There are 14 residues in the CDR3. The CDR3 DNA is TGCGCCAGCAGTCTGGACACGAGCTCCTACGAGCAGTACTTC. It specifies CASSLDTSSYEQYF.

The rearrangement uses TRBV15 and TRBJ2-7; D might be TRBD1 or TRBD2, each matching 5 bases. The CDR3 length is 15 residues. Trimming removed 0 bases from V and 2 bases from J, with 11 bases in between. The germline V gene has CDR1 LNHNV and CDR2 YYDKDF (reference sequence). CDR3 sequence reads: CATSRDPRDPYEQYF. The CDR3 bases are TGTGCCACCAGCAGAGATCCTCGGGACCCCTACGAGCAGTACTTC.

CDR3 sequence reads: CASSGQGRYEQYF. Here the CDR3 DNA reads TGTGCCAGTAGTGGGCAGGGCCGCTACGAGCAGTACTTC. The V gene is TRBV19, the J gene TRBJ2-7, with a possible D match to TRBD1 (5 bases). CDR1 is LNHDA and CDR2 is SQIVND in the germline V gene (reference sequence). The CDR3 sequence is 13 residues long. Trimming took 5 bases from V and 3 from J, leaving 11 bases between them.

This chain connects TRBV4-2 to TRBJ2-7; TRBD1 agrees at 7 bases. With 3 bases clipped from V and 0 bases from J, the junction kept 8 bases outside the gene matches. The CDR3 is made up of 16 amino acids. The V gene's germline CDR1 is LGHNA and CDR2 YNFKEQ. As DNA, the CDR3 is TGTGCCAGCAGCCAGGTAAACAGGGGTAGCTCCTACGAGCAGTACTTC. Amino acids: CASSQVNRGSSYEQYF.

This rearrangement joins TRBV2 to TRBJ1-4, with unresolved D. From germline, CDR1 is SNHLY and CDR2 FYNNEI. This CDR3 is 14 amino acids long. Trimming took off 1 base at V and 7 bases at J, with 10 bases between the two ends. CDR3 protein: CASSEGDLGEKLFF. Here the CDR3 DNA reads TGTGCCAGCAGTGAAGGGGATCTTGGTGAAAAACTGTTTTTT.

The table lists this clone with a few counts. The chain recombines TRBV4-1 with TRBJ2-2; D gene uncertain. Between the trimmed V and J ends, which lost 0 bases and 4 bases, there was a span of 6 bases. The CDR3 is made up of 14 amino acids. CDR1 MGHRA and CDR2 YSYEKL come from the germline V gene. The CDR3 DNA reads as TGCGCCAGCAGCCAAGACCACACCACCGGGGAGCTGTTTTTT. Translated: CASSQDHTTGELFF.

The chain is built from TRBV6-6 and TRBJ2-2, with unresolved D. The CDR3 covers 16 residues. Trimming removed 0 bases from V and 8 bases from J, with 16 bases in between. CDR1 is MNHNY, CDR2 SVGAGI, per germline (reference sequence). The CDR3 here is CASSYSAFGSPGELFF. For the CDR3, the DNA is TGTGCCAGCAGTTACTCTGCCTTTGGTTCACCGGGGGAGCTGTTTTTT.